Listed below are T cell receptor beta chains from one sample, sequenced in a study of control samples from healthy donors and cancer patients. Some clones are missing from TCRdb's copy, which holds only in-frame ones; the method was immunoSEQ multiplex PCR. The table records 170,000 or so clones, roughly 92% of them present only once. The sequencing sample was made of blood. These receptors were collected from a woman under 30 in good health. Each CDR3 is given with its conserved first and last residue. Fields, in order: clone size, V gene, D gene, CDR3 length, J gene, CDR3 DNA, CDR3 protein. The D gene is left open where the match is weak. A row's size may be missing; if present it is once, few, many or a size class.

size: .; V: TRBV3-1/TRBV3-2; D: .; length: 16; J: TRBJ2-5; DNA: TGTGCCAGCAGCTCACGACACTTCAGGATAGGAGAGACCCAGTACTTC; CDR3: CASSSRHFRIGETQYF
size: .; V: TRBV7-9; D: .; length: 15; J: TRBJ1-2; DNA: TGTGCCAGCAGCTTTACAGCGGGGGGCAGCTATGGCTACACCTTC; CDR3: CASSFTAGGSYGYTF
size: .; V: TRBV11-2; D: .; length: 18; J: TRBJ2-5; DNA: TGTGCCAGCAGCTTAGAATATTATATATCGGGGCGGGAAGAGACCCAGTACTTC; CDR3: CASSLEYYISGREETQYF
size: .; V: TRBV18; D: .; length: 14; J: TRBJ2-3; DNA: TGTGCCAGCTCACTCGGGAGTATCACAGATACGCAGTATTTT; CDR3: CASSLGSITDTQYF
size: .; V: TRBV12-3/TRBV12-4; D: .; length: 12; J: TRBJ2-1; DNA: TGTGCCAGCACCAACCCCGGTGCAGAGCAGTTCTTC; CDR3: CASTNPGAEQFF
size: .; V: TRBV18; D: .; length: 17; J: TRBJ1-1; DNA: TGTGCCAGCTCAAGAGGCCCCAAAACAGGGATGAACACTGAAGCTTTCTTT; CDR3: CASSRGPKTGMNTEAFF
size: .; V: TRBV2; D: .; length: 14; J: TRBJ1-5; DNA: TGTGCCAGCAGTACCGGGACAAATTATCAGCCCCAGCATTTT; CDR3: CASSTGTNYQPQHF
size: once; V: TRBV10-1; D: .; length: 12; J: TRBJ2-3; DNA: TGCGCCAGCAGTGGTAACACAGATACGCAGTATTTT; CDR3: CASSGNTDTQYF
size: .; V: TRBV28; D: TRBD1; length: 15; J: TRBJ1-4; DNA: TGTGCCAGCAGTTCCCCGGCAGGGGGGAATGAAAAACTGTTTTTT; CDR3: CASSSPAGGNEKLFF
size: once; V: TRBV7-9; D: .; length: 16; J: TRBJ1-1; DNA: TGTGCCAGCAGCTTCAGGCAGGGCGGAACAAACACTGAAGCTTTCTTT; CDR3: CASSFRQGGTNTEAFF
size: .; V: TRBV6-5; D: TRBD2; length: 15; J: TRBJ2-1; DNA: TGTGCCAGCAGACGAAGGACTAGCGGGATCAATGAGCAGTTCTTC; CDR3: CASRRRTSGINEQFF
size: .; V: TRBV28; D: .; length: 14; J: TRBJ1-1; DNA: TGTGCCAGCACCGGGACACCTATGAACACTGAAGCTTTCTTT; CDR3: CASTGTPMNTEAFF
size: .; V: TRBV28; D: .; length: 14; J: TRBJ2-2; DNA: TGTGCCAGCAGTTTATCAGAATTCACCGGGGAGCTGTTTTTT; CDR3: CASSLSEFTGELFF
size: .; V: TRBV28; D: .; length: 14; J: TRBJ1-1; DNA: TGTGCCAGCAGTTTCAATCCCCGGAACACTGAAGCTTTCTTT; CDR3: CASSFNPRNTEAFF
size: .; V: TRBV28; D: .; length: 16; J: TRBJ2-1; DNA: TGTGCCAGTGGGTCTTACGGGGTAAGCTCCTACAATGAGCAGTTCTTC; CDR3: CASGSYGVSSYNEQFF
size: once; V: TRBV28; D: .; length: 15; J: TRBJ1-1; DNA: TGTGCCAGCAGTTCTGGGAATAGGCAGATCGGGAAAGCTTTCTTT; CDR3: CASSSGNRQIGKAFF
size: .; V: TRBV6-5; D: .; length: 16; J: TRBJ1-2; DNA: TGTGCCAGCAGTTCCGGCTACAGCGGGACTATCTATGGCTACACCTTC; CDR3: CASSSGYSGTIYGYTF
size: .; V: TRBV6-5; D: TRBD1; length: 13; J: TRBJ1-1; DNA: TGTGCCAGCAGTCGGACAGGGAACACTGAAGCTTTCTTT; CDR3: CASSRTGNTEAFF
size: .; V: TRBV12-3/TRBV12-4; D: .; length: 13; J: TRBJ1-2; DNA: TGTGCCAGCAGTTTGAGGCAGGATCATGGCTACACCTTC; CDR3: CASSLRQDHGYTF
size: .; V: TRBV5-6; D: TRBD1; length: 14; J: TRBJ2-7; DNA: TGTGCCAGCCGCACCGCCGGGACAGTCTACGAGCAGTACTTC; CDR3: CASRTAGTVYEQYF
size: .; V: TRBV12-3/TRBV12-4; D: .; length: 13; J: TRBJ1-5; DNA: TGTGCCAGCAGTCCGGTAGGGAATCAGCCCCAGCATTTT; CDR3: CASSPVGNQPQHF
size: .; V: TRBV4-1; D: TRBD1; length: 15; J: TRBJ2-1; DNA: TGCGCCAGCAGCCAAGCCCCGACAGGGATCAATGAGCAGTTCTTC; CDR3: CASSQAPTGINEQFF
size: .; V: TRBV6-6; D: TRBD1; length: 12; J: TRBJ1-4; DNA: TGTGCCAGCTGGACAGGCGGCGAAAAACTGTTTTTT; CDR3: CASWTGGEKLFF
size: .; V: TRBV7-9; D: TRBD2; length: 17; J: TRBJ2-2; DNA: TGTGCCAGCAGCTCGTCCCTACTAGCGGGATCGACCGGGGAGCTGTTTTTT; CDR3: CASSSSLLAGSTGELFF
size: .; V: TRBV11-2; D: .; length: 16; J: TRBJ1-3; DNA: TGTGCCAGCAGCTCCCTAGAGGCAGGATCTGGAAACACCATATATTTT; CDR3: CASSSLEAGSGNTIYF
size: .; V: TRBV7-8; D: TRBD1; length: 16; J: TRBJ1-3; DNA: TGTGCCAGCAGCTTGCATTCGGGACAGGCTGGAAACACCATATATTTT; CDR3: CASSLHSGQAGNTIYF
size: .; V: TRBV28; D: TRBD2; length: 14; J: TRBJ2-3; DNA: TGTGCCAGCAGTTTATCCGTAGCGGGGGGGACGCAGTATTTT; CDR3: CASSLSVAGGTQYF
size: .; V: TRBV3-1/TRBV3-2; D: TRBD1; length: 13; J: TRBJ1-2; DNA: TGTGCCAGCAGCCATTGGCAGGGGGCCGGCTACACCTTC; CDR3: CASSHWQGAGYTF
size: .; V: TRBV5-4; D: .; length: 14; J: TRBJ2-5; DNA: TGTGCCAGCAGCCTGGGGCTTGGTAGTGAGACCCAGTACTTC; CDR3: CASSLGLGSETQYF